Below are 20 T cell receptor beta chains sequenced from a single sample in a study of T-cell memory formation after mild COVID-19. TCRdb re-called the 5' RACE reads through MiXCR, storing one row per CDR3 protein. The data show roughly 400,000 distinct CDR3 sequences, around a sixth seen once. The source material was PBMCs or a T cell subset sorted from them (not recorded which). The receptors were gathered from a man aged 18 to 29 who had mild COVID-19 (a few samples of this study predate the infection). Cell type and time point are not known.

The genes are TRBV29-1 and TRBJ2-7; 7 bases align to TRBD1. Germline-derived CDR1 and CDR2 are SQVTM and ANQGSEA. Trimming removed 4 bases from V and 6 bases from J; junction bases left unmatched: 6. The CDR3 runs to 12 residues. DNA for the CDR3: TGCAGCGTTGCGGGACAGTTGCGCGAGCAGTACTTC. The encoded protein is CSVAGQLREQYF.

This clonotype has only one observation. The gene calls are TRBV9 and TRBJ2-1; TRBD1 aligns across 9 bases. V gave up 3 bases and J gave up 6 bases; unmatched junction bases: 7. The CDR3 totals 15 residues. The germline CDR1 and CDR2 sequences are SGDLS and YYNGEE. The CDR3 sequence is CASSARQGGRNEQFF. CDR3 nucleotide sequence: TGTGCCAGCAGCGCCCGACAGGGGGGCCGCAATGAGCAGTTCTTC.

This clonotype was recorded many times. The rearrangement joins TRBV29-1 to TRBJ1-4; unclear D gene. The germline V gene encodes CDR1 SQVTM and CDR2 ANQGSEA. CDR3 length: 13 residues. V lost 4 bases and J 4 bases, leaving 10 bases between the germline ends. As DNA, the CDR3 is TGCAGCGTTGCACGGAAGATTAATGAAAAACTGTTTTTT. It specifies CSVARKINEKLFF. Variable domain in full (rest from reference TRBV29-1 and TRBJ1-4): SAVISQKPSRDICQRGTSLTIQCQVDSQVTMMFWYRQQPGQSLTLIATANQGSEATYESGFVIDKFPISRPNLTFSTLTVSNMSPEDSSIYLCSVARKINEKLFFGSGTQLSVL.

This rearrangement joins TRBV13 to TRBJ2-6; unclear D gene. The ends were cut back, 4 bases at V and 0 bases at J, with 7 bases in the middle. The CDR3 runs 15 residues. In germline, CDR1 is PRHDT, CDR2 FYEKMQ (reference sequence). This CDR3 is CASSSRPSGANVLTF. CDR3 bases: TGTGCCAGCAGCTCCCGACCCTCTGGGGCCAACGTCCTGACTTTC. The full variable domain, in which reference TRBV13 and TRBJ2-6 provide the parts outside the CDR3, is AAGVIQSPRHLIKEKRETATLKCYPIPRHDTVYWYQQGPGQDPQFLISFYEKMQSDKGSIPDRFSAQQFSDYHSELNMSSLELGDSALYFCASSSRPSGANVLTFGAGSRLTVL.

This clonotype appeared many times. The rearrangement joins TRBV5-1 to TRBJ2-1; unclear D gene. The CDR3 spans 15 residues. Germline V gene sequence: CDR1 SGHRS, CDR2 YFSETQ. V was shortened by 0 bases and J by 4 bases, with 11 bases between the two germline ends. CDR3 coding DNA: TGCGCCAGCAGCTTGGTTCTAACCTCTTACAATGAGCAGTTCTTC. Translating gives CASSLVLTSYNEQFF.

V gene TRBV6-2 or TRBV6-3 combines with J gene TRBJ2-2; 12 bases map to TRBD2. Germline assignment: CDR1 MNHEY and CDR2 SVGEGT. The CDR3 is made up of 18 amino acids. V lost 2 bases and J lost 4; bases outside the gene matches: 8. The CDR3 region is CASSYAEPGLAGTGELFF. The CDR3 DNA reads TGTGCCAGCAGTTACGCCGAACCGGGACTAGCGGGCACCGGGGAGCTGTTTTTT.

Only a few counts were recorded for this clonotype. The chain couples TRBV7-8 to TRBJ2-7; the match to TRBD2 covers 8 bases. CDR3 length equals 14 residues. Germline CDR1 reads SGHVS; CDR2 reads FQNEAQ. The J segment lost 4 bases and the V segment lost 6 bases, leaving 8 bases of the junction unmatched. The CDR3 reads CASSSAGGGYEQYF. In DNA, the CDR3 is TGTGCCAGCAGTTCCGCGGGGGGAGGGTACGAGCAGTACTTC.

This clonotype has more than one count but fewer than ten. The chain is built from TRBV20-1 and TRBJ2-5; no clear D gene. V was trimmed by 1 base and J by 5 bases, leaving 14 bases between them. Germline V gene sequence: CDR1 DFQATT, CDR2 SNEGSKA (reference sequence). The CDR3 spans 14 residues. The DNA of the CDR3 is TGCAGTGCTAGAGCATATCCTCGGCCGGAGACCCAGTACTTC. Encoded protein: CSARAYPRPETQYF.

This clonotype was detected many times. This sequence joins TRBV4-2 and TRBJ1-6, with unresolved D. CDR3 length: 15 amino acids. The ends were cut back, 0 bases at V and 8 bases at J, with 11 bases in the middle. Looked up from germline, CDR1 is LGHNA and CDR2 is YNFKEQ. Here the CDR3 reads CASSQEGGPYSPLHF. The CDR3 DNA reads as TGTGCCAGCAGCCAAGAAGGTGGCCCTTATTCACCCCTCCACTTT.

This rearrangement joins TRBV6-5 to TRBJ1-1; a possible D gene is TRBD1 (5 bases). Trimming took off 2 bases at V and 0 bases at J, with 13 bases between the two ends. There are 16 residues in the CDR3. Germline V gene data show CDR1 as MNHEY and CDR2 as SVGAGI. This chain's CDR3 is CASSYQPDKLNTEAFF. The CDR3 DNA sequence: TGTGCCAGCAGTTACCAACCGGACAAATTGAACACTGAAGCTTTCTTT.

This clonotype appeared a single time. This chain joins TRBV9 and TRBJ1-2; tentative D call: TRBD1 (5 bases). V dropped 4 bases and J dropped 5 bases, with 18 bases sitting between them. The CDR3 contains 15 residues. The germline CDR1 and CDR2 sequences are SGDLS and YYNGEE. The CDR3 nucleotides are TGTGCCAGCAGCCCCCATTATCCGGGACGTTATGGCTACACCTTC. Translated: CASSPHYPGRYGYTF.

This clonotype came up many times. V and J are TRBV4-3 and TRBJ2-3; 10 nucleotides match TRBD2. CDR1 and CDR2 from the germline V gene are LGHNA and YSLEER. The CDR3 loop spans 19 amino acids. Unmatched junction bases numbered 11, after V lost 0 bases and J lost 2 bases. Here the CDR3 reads CASSQDPVTSGVFTDTQYF. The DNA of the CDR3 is TGCGCCAGCAGCCAAGATCCCGTTACTAGCGGGGTTTTCACAGATACGCAGTATTTT.

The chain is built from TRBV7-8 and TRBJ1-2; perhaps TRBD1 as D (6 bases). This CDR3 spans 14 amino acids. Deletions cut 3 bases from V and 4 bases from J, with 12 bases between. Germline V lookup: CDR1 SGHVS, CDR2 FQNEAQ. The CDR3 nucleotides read TGTGCCAGCAGCTTCATACAGGGTCCCTATGGCTACACCTTC. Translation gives CASSFIQGPYGYTF.

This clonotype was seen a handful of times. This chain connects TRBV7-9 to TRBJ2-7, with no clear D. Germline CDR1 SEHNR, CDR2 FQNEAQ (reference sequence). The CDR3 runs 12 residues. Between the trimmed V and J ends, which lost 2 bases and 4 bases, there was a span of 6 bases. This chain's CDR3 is CASSLSLYEQYF. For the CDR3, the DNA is TGTGCCAGCAGCTTATCGTTGTACGAGCAGTACTTC. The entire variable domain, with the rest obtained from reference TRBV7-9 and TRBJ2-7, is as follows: DTGVSQNPRHKITKRGQNVTFRCDPISEHNRLYWYRQTLGQGPEFLTYFQNEAQLEKSRLLSDRFSAERPKGSFSTLEIQRTEQGDSAMYLCASSLSLYEQYFGPGTRLTVT.

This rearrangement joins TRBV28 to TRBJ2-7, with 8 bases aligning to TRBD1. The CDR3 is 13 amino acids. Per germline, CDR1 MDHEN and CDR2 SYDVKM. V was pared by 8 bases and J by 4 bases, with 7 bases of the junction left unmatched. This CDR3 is CASGQGPFYEQYV. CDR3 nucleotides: TGTGCCAGCGGACAGGGCCCTTTTTACGAGCAGTACGTC.

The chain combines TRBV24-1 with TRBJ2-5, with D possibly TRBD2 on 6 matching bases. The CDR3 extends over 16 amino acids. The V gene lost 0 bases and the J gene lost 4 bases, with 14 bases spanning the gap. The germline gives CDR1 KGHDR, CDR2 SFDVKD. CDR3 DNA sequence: TGTGCCACCAGTGATTTGGGGGATCCGCGGGGAGAGACCCAGTACTTC. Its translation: CATSDLGDPRGETQYF.

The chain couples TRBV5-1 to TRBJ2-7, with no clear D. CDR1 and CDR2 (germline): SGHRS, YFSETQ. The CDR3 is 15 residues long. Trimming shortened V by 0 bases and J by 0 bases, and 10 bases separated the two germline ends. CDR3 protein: CASSLESRLSYEQYF. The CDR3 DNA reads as TGCGCCAGCAGCTTGGAGTCCAGACTCTCCTACGAGCAGTACTTC.

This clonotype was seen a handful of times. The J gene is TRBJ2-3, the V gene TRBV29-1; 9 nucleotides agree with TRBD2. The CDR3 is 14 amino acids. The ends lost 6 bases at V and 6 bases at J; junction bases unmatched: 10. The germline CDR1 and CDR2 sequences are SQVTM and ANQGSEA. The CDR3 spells CSVVYAGGLDTQYF. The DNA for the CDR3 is TGCAGCGTGGTTTACGCGGGGGGGCTGGATACGCAGTATTTT.

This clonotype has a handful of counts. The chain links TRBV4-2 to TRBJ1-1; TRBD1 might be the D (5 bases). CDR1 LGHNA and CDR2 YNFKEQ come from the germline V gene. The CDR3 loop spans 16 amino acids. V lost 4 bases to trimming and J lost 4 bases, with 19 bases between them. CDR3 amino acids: CASSPRHQGGTTEAFF. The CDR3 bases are TGTGCCAGCAGCCCGCGACATCAGGGTGGAACCACTGAAGCTTTCTTT.

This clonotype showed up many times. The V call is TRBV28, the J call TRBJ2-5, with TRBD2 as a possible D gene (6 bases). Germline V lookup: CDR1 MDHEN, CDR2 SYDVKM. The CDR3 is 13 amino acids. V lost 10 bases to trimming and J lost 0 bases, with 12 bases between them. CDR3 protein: CAIGIADQETQYF. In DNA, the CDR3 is TGTGCCATCGGAATAGCGGACCAAGAGACCCAGTACTTC.